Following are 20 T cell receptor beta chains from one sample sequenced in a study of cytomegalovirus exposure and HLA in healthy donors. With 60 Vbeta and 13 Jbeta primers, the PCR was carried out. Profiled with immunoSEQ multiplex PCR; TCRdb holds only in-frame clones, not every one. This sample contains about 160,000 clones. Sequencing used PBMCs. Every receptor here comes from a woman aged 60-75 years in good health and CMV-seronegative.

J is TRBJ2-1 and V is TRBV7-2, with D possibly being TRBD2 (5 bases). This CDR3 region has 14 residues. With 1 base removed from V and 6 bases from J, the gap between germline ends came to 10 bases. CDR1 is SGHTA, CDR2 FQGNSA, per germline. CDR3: CASSLGASLNEQFF. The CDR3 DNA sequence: TGTGCCAGCAGCTTAGGGGCTAGCCTCAATGAGCAGTTCTTC.

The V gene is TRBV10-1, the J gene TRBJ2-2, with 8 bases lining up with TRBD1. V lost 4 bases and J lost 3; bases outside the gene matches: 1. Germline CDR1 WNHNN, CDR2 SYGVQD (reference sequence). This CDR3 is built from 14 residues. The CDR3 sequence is CASSAGQDTGELFF. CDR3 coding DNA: TGCGCCAGCAGTGCGGGACAGGACACCGGGGAGCTGTTTTTT.

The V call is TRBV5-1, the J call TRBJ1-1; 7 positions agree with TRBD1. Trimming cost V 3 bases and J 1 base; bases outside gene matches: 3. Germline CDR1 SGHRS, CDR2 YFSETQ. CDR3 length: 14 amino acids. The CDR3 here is CASSYRTGNTEAFF. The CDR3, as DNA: TGCGCCAGCAGCTACCGGACAGGGAACACTGAAGCTTTCTTT.

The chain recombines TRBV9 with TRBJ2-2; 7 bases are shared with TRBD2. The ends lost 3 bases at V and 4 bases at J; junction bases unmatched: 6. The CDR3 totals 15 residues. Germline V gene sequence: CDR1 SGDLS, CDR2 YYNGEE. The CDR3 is CASSASGEGTGELFF. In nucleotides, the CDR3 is TGTGCCAGCAGCGCCTCGGGGGAGGGCACCGGGGAGCTGTTTTTT.

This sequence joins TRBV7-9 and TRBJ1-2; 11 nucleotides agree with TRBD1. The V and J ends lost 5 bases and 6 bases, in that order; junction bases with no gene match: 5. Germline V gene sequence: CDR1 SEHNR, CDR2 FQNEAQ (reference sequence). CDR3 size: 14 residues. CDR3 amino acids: CASSGRTGGNGYTF. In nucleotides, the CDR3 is TGTGCCAGCAGCGGACGGACAGGGGGCAATGGCTACACCTTC.

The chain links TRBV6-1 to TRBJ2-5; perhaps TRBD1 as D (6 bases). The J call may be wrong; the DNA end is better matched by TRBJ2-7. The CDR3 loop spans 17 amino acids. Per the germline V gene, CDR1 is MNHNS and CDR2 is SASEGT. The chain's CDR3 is CASSATFSGTSFYEQYF. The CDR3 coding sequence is TGTGCCAGCAGTGCTACTTTCTCCGGGACATCTTTCTACGAGCAGTACTTC.

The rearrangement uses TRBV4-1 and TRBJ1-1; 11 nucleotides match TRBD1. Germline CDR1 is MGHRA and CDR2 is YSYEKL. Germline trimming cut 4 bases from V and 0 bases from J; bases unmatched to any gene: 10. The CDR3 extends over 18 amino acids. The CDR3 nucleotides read TGCGCCAGCAGCCTTACCGGGACAGGGGGATTCATGAACACTGAAGCTTTCTTT. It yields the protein CASSLTGTGGFMNTEAFF.

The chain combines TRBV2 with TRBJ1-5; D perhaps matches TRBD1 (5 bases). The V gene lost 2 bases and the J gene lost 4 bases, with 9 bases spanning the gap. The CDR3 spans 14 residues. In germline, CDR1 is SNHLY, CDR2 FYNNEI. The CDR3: CASSELQGNQPQHF. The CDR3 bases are TGTGCCAGCAGTGAACTGCAGGGTAATCAGCCCCAGCATTTT. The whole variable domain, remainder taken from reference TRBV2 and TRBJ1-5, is EPEVTQTPSHQVTQMGQEVILRCVPISNHLYFYWYRQILGQKVEFLVSFYNNEISEKSEIFDDQFSVERPDGSNFTLKIRSTKLEDSAMYFCASSELQGNQPQHFGDGTRLSIL.

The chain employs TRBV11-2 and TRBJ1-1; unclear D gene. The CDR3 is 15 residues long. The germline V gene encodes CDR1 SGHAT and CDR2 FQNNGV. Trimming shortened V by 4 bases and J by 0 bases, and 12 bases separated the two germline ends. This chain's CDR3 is CASSSYSDMNTEAFF. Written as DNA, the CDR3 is TGTGCCAGCAGCTCCTACTCCGACATGAACACTGAAGCTTTCTTT.

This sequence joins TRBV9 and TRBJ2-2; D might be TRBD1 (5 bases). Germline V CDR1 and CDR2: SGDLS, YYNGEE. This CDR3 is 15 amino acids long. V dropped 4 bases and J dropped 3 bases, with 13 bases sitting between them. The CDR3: CASSSRQLHTGELFF. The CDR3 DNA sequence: TGTGCCAGCAGCTCCCGACAGCTTCACACCGGGGAGCTGTTTTTT.

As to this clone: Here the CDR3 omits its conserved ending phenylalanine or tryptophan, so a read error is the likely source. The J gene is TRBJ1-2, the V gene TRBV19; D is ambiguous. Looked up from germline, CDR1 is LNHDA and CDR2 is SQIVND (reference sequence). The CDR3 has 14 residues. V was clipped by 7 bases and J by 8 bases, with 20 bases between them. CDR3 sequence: CASTATWGGGGYTS. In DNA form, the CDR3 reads TGTGCCAGTACCGCTACGTGGGGAGGAGGCGGCTACACCTCC.

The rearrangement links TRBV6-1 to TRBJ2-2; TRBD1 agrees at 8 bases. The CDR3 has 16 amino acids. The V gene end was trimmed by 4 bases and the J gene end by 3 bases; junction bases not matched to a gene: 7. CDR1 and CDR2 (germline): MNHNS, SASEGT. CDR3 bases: TGTGCCAGCAGTGGGAGGACAGGGTTAGACACCGGGGAGCTGTTTTTT. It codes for CASSGRTGLDTGELFF.

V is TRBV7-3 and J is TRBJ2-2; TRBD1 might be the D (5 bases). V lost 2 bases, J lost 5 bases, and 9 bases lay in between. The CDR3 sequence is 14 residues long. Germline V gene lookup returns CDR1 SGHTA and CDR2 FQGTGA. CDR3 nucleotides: TGTGCCAGCAGCTTAGGTTCAGGGACCGGGGAGCTGTTTTTT. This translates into CASSLGSGTGELFF.

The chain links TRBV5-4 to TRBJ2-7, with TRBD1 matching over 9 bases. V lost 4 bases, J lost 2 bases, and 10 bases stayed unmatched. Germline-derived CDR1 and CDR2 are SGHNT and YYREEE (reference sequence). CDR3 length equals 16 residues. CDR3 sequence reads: CASSKGQGRIPYEQYF. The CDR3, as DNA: TGTGCCAGCAGCAAAGGACAGGGGCGGATTCCCTACGAGCAGTACTTC.

CDR3: CASSSGTGRARNEKLFF. The CDR3 region has the DNA TGTGCCAGCAGTTCAGGGACAGGGCGCGCCCGAAACGAAAAACTGTTTTTT. The chain recombines TRBV28 with TRBJ1-4; 9 nucleotides match TRBD1. V shed 4 bases, J shed 8 bases, and the junction held 14 bases outside the gene matches. This CDR3 contains 17 residues. The germline V gene has CDR1 MDHEN and CDR2 SYDVKM.

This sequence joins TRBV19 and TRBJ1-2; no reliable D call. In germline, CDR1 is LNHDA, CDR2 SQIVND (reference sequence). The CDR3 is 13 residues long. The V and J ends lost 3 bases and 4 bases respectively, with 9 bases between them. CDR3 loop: CASSIGVGYGYTF. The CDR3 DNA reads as TGTGCCAGTAGTATCGGAGTTGGCTATGGCTACACCTTC.

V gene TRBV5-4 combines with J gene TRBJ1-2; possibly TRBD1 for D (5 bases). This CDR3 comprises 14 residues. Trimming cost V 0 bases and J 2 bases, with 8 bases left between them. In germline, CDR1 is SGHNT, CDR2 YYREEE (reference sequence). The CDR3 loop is CASSLGHRNYGYTF. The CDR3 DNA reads TGTGCCAGCAGCTTGGGTCACAGGAACTATGGCTACACCTTC.

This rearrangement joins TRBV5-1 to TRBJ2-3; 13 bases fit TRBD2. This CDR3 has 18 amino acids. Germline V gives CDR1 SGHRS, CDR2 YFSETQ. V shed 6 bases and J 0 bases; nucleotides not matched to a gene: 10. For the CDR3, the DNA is TGCGCCAGCACACCTATGACTAGCGGGAGGTCTAGCACAGATACGCAGTATTTT. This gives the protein CASTPMTSGRSSTDTQYF.

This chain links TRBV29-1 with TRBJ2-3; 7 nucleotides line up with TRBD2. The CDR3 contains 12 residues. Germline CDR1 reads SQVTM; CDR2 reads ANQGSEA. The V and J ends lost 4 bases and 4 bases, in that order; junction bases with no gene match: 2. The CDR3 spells CSVGSGSDTQYF. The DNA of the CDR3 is TGCAGCGTTGGTAGCGGGTCAGATACGCAGTATTTT.

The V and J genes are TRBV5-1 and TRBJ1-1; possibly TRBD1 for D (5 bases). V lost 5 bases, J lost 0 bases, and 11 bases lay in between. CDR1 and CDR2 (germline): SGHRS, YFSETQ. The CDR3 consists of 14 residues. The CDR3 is CASRREGLNTEAFF. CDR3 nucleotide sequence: TGCGCCAGCAGGAGGGAGGGACTGAACACTGAAGCTTTCTTT.